The 13 T cell receptor beta chains listed next were all sequenced from one sample in a study of blood T cell repertoires in COVID-19. Sequenced by immunoSEQ multiplex PCR; TCRdb stores in-frame clones only, minus some. The sample holds under 85,000 clones, roughly 87% seen once. Sequencing used peripheral blood. The receptors here all came from a man between 45 and 60 years old with acute or convalescent COVID-19.

DNA of the CDR3: TGTGCCAGCAGCGGATCACTAGCGGGCTACGAGCAGTACTTC. Residues: CASSGSLAGYEQYF. V is TRBV2 and J is TRBJ2-7; TRBD2 matches 9 bases. Germline V gene lookup returns CDR1 SNHLY and CDR2 FYNNEI. This CDR3 comprises 14 residues. V was clipped by 6 bases and J by 3 bases; unmatched bases: 6. Based on the CDR3 plus reference TRBV2 and TRBJ2-7, the full variable domain is EPEVTQTPSHQVTQMGQEVILRCVPISNHLYFYWYRQILGQKVEFLVSFYNNEISEKSEIFDDQFSVERPDGSNFTLKIRSTKLEDSAMYFCASSGSLAGYEQYFGPGTRLTVT.

The J gene is TRBJ2-3, the V gene TRBV4-1; D is perhaps TRBD1 (5 bases). The V end was cut by 3 bases, the J end by 0 bases, with 10 bases between. CDR3 length equals 15 residues. The germline gives CDR1 MGHRA, CDR2 YSYEKL. DNA for the CDR3: TGCGCCAGCAGCCAGCGTCAGGGAAGCACAGATACGCAGTATTTT. Translation: CASSQRQGSTDTQYF.

The gene calls are TRBV6-6 and TRBJ1-5; TRBD1 matches at 7 bases. After removal of 6 bases from V and 5 bases from J, the junction contained 7 bases not matched to a gene. Germline values: CDR1 MNHNY, CDR2 SVGAGI (reference sequence). The CDR3 consists of 14 residues. The CDR3 sequence is CASSRDSGDQPQHF. The CDR3 DNA reads TGTGCCAGCAGCAGGGACAGCGGTGATCAGCCCCAGCATTTT.

The rearrangement uses TRBV19 and TRBJ2-2, with a tentative D call TRBD1 (6 bases). This CDR3 region has 14 residues. Germline V lookup: CDR1 LNHDA, CDR2 SQIVND (reference sequence). V was cut by 6 bases and J by 6 bases, with 14 bases left in between. The CDR3 DNA reads as TGTGCCAGTAGCTACGGTGGGGGCCCCGGGGAGCTGTTTTTT. It translates to CASSYGGGPGELFF.

The chain employs TRBV29-1 and TRBJ1-1; D remains unclear. Germline V gene sequence: CDR1 SQVTM, CDR2 ANQGSEA. The CDR3 has 12 residues. Trimming pared 4 bases from V and 5 bases from J, leaving 11 bases between. CDR3 nucleotides: TGCAGCGTTGCATTCCCGGGGACTGAAGCTTTCTTT. Amino acids: CSVAFPGTEAFF. Combining the CDR3 with reference TRBV29-1 and TRBJ1-1 gives the whole variable domain SAVISQKPSRDICQRGTSLTIQCQVDSQVTMMFWYRQQPGQSLTLIATANQGSEATYESGFVIDKFPISRPNLTFSTLTVSNMSPEDSSIYLCSVAFPGTEAFFGQGTRLTVV.

This chain connects TRBV18 to TRBJ1-6; possibly TRBD1 for D (6 bases). V was clipped by 1 base and J by 9 bases, with 13 bases between them. This CDR3 is built from 15 residues. Germline assignment: CDR1 KGHSH and CDR2 LQKENI. CDR3 DNA: TGTGCCAGCTCACCACTAGGAGGGGGGGCTTCACCCCTCCACTTT. It codes for CASSPLGGGASPLHF.

The chain links TRBV27 to TRBJ1-5, with TRBD1 matching over 7 bases. The V and J ends lost 8 bases and 1 base, in that order; junction bases with no gene match: 8. The CDR3 length is 15 residues. The V gene's germline CDR1 is MNHEY and CDR2 SMNVEV (reference sequence). The CDR3 loop reads CASRYRGTSNQPQHF. As DNA, the CDR3 is TGTGCCAGCCGCTACAGGGGTACAAGCAATCAGCCCCAGCATTTT.

V gene TRBV19 combines with J gene TRBJ2-7; D gene unclear. V gave up 6 bases and J gave up 2 bases, with 20 bases separating them. Germline V gene sequence: CDR1 LNHDA, CDR2 SQIVND (reference sequence). CDR3 size: 16 residues. This chain's CDR3 is CASSLRVLPFTYEQYF. In DNA form, the CDR3 reads TGTGCCAGTAGCCTGAGAGTGCTACCTTTTACCTACGAGCAGTACTTC.

This clone appeared a few times. This chain connects TRBV2 to TRBJ2-7; TRBD1 aligns across 7 bases. CDR3 length: 14 amino acids. V dropped 4 bases and J dropped 4; count of bases not matched to a gene: 7. CDR1 SNHLY and CDR2 FYNNEI come from the germline V gene. The CDR3 region is CASSGTGQTYEQYF. CDR3 coding DNA: TGTGCCAGCAGTGGGACAGGCCAAACTTACGAGCAGTACTTC.

The J gene is TRBJ1-1, the V gene TRBV7-2; TRBD1 matches 9 bases. With 2 bases clipped from V and 5 bases from J, the junction kept 15 bases outside the gene matches. CDR1 and CDR2 from the germline V gene are SGHTA and FQGNSA. The CDR3 is made up of 18 amino acids. In DNA, the CDR3 is TGTGCCAGCAGCTTATCCAACTTCGTGGGGACAGGGCGGACTGAAGCTTTCTTT. Translation: CASSLSNFVGTGRTEAFF. Combining the CDR3 with reference TRBV7-2 and TRBJ1-1 gives the whole variable domain GAGVSQSPSNKVTEKGKDVELRCDPISGHTALYWYRQSLGQGLEFLIYFQGNSAPDKSGLPSDRFSAERTGGSVSTLTIQRTQQEDSAVYLCASSLSNFVGTGRTEAFFGQGTRLTVV.

The chain couples TRBV27 to TRBJ1-4; D call uncertain. This CDR3 has 17 amino acids. Germline loops: CDR1 MNHEY, CDR2 SMNVEV (reference sequence). V shed 5 bases and J shed 6 bases, with 22 bases lying between them. The CDR3 DNA follows: TGTGCCAGCAGTGGCTTGGAGGGTACATTCGGTTATGAAAAACTGTTTTTT. Amino acids: CASSGLEGTFGYEKLFF.

This chain links TRBV28 with TRBJ1-2; the D is unclear. The CDR3 is 14 amino acids. Trimming took 2 bases from V and 3 from J, leaving 10 bases between them. The germline V gene has CDR1 MDHEN and CDR2 SYDVKM. CDR3 sequence (DNA): TGTGCCAGCAGTTTAGCTCGGGGAGACTATGGCTACACCTTC. Amino acids: CASSLARGDYGYTF.

This chain connects TRBV6-5 to TRBJ1-1, with 7 bases identical to TRBD1. From germline, CDR1 is MNHEY and CDR2 SVGAGI. This CDR3 region has 14 residues. The junction had 7 bases not matched to a gene; V was cut back by 5 bases and J by 4 bases. CDR3 nucleotides: TGTGCCAGCAGTACTTTTACAGGGGCCACTGAAGCTTTCTTT. It yields the protein CASSTFTGATEAFF.